This T cell receptor (beta chain) was observed in a study of blood T cell repertoires in COVID-19. Background on the study: Both acute and convalescent COVID-19 samples were obtained from the United States, Italy and Spain. Nucleic acid was either cDNA or gDNA, and it came from T cells, B-cell-depleted T cells, or PBMCs.

The Seattle site enrolled patients during active infection and followed them longitudinally. Authors' analysis steps: Reference gene primer amplification gave nucleated cell count estimates. Using immunoSEQ multiplex PCR, the repertoire was profiled, and TCRdb retains in-frame clones only, with some absent. V and J calls and clone size are given by that table; D and trimming were obtained from the DNA. This sample has a few hundred thousand clones, with under 90% found just once. The CDR3 extends over 16 amino acids. Germline V gene lookup returns CDR1 MGHRA and CDR2 YSYEKL. V gave up 1 base and J gave up 5 bases, with 12 bases separating them.

The TCR originated in a woman aged 25 to 39 with COVID-19, enrolled during active disease. The material sequenced was peripheral blood. The chain recombines TRBV4-1 with TRBJ1-6; tentative D call: TRBD1 (6 bases). CDR3 nucleotide sequence: TGCGCCAGCAGCCAAGGGGGAGGGGGAGATAATTCACCCCTCCACTTT. Translation: CASSQGGGGDNSPLHF.